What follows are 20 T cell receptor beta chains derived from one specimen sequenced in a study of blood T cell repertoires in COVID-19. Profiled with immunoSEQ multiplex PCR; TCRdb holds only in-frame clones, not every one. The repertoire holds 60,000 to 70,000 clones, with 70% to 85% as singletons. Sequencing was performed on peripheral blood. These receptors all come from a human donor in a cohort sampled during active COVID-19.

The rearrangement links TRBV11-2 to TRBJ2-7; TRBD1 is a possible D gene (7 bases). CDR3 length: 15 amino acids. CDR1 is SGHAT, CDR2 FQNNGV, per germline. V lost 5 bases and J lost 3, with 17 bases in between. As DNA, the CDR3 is TGTGCCAGCAGCATAAACAGGGGAGGCGACTACGAGCAGTACTTC. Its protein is CASSINRGGDYEQYF.

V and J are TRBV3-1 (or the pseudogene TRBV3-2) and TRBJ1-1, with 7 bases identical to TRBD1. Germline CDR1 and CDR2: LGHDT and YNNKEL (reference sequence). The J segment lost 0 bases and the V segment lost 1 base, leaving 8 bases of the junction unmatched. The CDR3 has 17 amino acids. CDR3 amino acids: CASSQANRGPMNTEAFF. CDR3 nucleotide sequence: TGTGCCAGCAGCCAAGCAAACAGGGGACCCATGAACACTGAAGCTTTCTTT.

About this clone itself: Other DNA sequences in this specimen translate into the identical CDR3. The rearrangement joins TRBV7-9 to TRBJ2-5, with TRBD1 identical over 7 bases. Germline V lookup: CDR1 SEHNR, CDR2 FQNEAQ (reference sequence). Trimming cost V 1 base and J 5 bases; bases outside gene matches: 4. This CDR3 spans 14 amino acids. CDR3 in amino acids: CASSLGQGVETQYF. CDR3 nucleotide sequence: TGTGCCAGCAGCTTAGGACAGGGCGTTGAGACCCAGTACTTC.

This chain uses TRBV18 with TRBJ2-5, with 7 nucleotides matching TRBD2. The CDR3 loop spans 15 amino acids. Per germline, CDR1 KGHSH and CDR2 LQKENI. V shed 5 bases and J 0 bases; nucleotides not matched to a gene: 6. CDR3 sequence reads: CASSTWGGNQETQYF. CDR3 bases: TGTGCCAGCTCAACATGGGGGGGTAACCAAGAGACCCAGTACTTC.

CDR3 sequence (DNA): TGTGCCAGCAGTTTGGGGGGGGCCCCCAGGGTGATCTATGGCTACACCTTC. Protein sequence: CASSLGGAPRVIYGYTF. V usage is TRBV28 and J usage is TRBJ1-2; tentative D call: TRBD1 (6 bases). This CDR3 has 17 amino acids. Trimming pared 3 bases from V and 4 bases from J, leaving 21 bases between. Germline V lookup: CDR1 MDHEN, CDR2 SYDVKM.

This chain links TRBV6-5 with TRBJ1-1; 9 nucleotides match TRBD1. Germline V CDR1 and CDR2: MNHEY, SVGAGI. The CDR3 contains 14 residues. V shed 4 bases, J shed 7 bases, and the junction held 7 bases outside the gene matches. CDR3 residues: CASSWTGVASEAFF. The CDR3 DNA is TGTGCCAGCAGTTGGACAGGGGTTGCGAGTGAAGCTTTCTTT.

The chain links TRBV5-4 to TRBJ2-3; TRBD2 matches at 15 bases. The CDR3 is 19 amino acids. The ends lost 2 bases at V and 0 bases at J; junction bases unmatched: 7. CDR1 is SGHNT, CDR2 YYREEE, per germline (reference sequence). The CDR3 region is CASSLGLAGGLESTDTQYF. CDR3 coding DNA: TGTGCCAGCAGCTTAGGACTAGCGGGGGGGCTGGAGAGCACAGATACGCAGTATTTT.

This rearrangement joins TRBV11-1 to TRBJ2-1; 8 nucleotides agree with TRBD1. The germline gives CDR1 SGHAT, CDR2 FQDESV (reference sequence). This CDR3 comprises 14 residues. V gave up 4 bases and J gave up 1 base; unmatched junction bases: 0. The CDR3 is CASSYRGSYNEQFF. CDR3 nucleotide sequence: TGTGCCAGCAGCTACAGGGGGTCCTACAATGAGCAGTTCTTC.

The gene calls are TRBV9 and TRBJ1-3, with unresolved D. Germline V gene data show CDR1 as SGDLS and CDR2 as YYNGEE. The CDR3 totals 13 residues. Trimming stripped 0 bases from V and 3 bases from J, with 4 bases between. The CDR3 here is CASSVVGGNTIYF. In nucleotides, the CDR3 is TGTGCCAGCAGCGTAGTCGGTGGAAACACCATATATTTT. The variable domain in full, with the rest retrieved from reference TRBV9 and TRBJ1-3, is DSGVTQTPKHLITATGQRVTLRCSPRSGDLSVYWYQQSLDQGLQFLIQYYNGEERAKGNILERFSAQQFPDLHSELNLSSLELGDSALYFCASSVVGGNTIYFGEGSWLTVV.

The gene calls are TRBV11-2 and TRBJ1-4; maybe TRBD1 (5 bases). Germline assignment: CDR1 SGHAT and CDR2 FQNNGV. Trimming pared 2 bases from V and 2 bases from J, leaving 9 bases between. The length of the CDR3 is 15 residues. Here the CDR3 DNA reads TGTGCCAGCAGCTTATCAGGGCCCACTAATGAAAAACTGTTTTTT. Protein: CASSLSGPTNEKLFF.

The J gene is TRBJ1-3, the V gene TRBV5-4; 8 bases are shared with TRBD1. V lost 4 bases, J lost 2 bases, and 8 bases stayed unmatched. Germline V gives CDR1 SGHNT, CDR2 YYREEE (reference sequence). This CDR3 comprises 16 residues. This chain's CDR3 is CASSPPPDRAGNTIYF. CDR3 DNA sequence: TGTGCCAGCAGCCCCCCCCCGGACAGGGCTGGAAACACCATATATTTT.

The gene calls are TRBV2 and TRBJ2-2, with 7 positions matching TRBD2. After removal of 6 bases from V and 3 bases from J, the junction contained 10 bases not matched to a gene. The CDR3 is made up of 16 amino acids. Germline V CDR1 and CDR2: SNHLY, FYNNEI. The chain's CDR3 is CASSVGQGGYTGELFF. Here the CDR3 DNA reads TGTGCCAGCAGCGTGGGTCAGGGAGGGTACACCGGGGAGCTGTTTTTT. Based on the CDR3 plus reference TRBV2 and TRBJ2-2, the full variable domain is EPEVTQTPSHQVTQMGQEVILRCVPISNHLYFYWYRQILGQKVEFLVSFYNNEISEKSEIFDDQFSVERPDGSNFTLKIRSTKLEDSAMYFCASSVGQGGYTGELFFGEGSRLTVL.

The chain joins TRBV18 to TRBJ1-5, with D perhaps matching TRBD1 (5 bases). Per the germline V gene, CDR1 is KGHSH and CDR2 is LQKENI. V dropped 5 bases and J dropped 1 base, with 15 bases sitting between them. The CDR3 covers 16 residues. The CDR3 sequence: CASSEQRGSSNQPQHF. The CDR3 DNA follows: TGTGCCAGCTCAGAACAGCGGGGGAGCAGCAATCAGCCCCAGCATTTT.

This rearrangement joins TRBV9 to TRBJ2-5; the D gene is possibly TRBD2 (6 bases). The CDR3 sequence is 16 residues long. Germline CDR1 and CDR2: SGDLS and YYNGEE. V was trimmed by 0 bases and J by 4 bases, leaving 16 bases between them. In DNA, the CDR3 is TGTGCCAGCAGCGTAGGGTTAGCTGGAGGGGCAGAGACCCAGTACTTC. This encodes CASSVGLAGGAETQYF.

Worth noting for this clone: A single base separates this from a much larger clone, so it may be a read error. Here the CDR3 DNA reads TGCGCCAGCAACCCGACAGGGAAGAACACTGAAGCTTTCTTT. As protein: CASNPTGKNTEAFF. This chain links TRBV10-1 with TRBJ1-1; 7 bases agree with TRBD1. The CDR3 has 14 residues. V shed 7 bases and J 1 base; nucleotides not matched to a gene: 6. Germline CDR1 reads WNHNN; CDR2 reads SYGVQD (reference sequence).

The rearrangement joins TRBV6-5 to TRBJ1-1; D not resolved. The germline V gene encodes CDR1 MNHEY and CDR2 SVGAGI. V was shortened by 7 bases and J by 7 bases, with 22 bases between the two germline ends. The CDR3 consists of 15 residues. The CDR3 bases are TGTGCCAGCAACTTCGTCAAGGCAGGATATAATGAAGCTTTCTTT. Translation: CASNFVKAGYNEAFF.

The CDR3 DNA reads TGCGCCAGCAGCCAAGCTAAAGGGGCCTTCACAGATACGCAGTATTTT. Translation: CASSQAKGAFTDTQYF. The rearrangement joins TRBV4-3 to TRBJ2-3; D possibly corresponds to TRBD1 (5 bases). The germline CDR1 and CDR2 sequences are LGHNA and YSLEER. The CDR3 contains 16 residues. Trimming took 1 base from V and 2 from J, leaving 13 bases between them.

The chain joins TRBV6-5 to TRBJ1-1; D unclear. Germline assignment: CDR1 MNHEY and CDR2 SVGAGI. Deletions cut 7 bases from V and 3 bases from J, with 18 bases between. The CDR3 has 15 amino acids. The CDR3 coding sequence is TGTGCCAGCATGGTAACCAGGCGGGTGTACACTGAAGCTTTCTTT. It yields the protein CASMVTRRVYTEAFF.

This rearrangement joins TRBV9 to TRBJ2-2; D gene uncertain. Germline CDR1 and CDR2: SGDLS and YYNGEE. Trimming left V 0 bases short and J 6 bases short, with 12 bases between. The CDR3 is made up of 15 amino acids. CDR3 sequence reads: CASSVVSGPSGELFF. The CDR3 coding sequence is TGTGCCAGCAGCGTAGTTTCAGGCCCGTCCGGGGAGCTGTTTTTT.

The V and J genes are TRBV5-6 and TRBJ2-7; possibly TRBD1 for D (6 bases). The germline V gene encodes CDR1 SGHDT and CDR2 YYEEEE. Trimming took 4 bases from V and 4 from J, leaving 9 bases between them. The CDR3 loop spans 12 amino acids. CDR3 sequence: CASSLQGYEQYF. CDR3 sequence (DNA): TGTGCCAGCAGCCTACAGGGATACGAGCAGTACTTC.